This entry features one T cell receptor (beta chain) sequence. Its specificity is not known. The CDR3 extends over 13 amino acids. V lost 8 bases to trimming and J lost 5 bases, with 16 bases between them. CDR1 and CDR2 from the germline V gene are WNHNN and SYGVQD (reference sequence). A library of TCRbeta sequences, prepared with unique molecular identifiers, was generated. TCRdb ran MiXCR on the PCR reads and lists one entry per CDR3 protein. This repertoire shows approximately 210,000 distinct CDR3 sequences, roughly a sixth found once; its top ten account for around 45%. The sample comes from a study of T-cell reconstitution after alpha-beta-depleted transplantation in children. General study points: The origin of high day-60 TCRbeta diversity in some patients lay in surviving recipient T cells and thymic progenitors. When one year had passed after transplant, most T-cell counts and diversity came from newly produced T cells.

The sequences come from PBMCs, mostly from graft donor cells, collected 360 days after TCRalphabeta/CD19-depleted stem cell transplant. The TCR sequence derives from a male patient aged 2 to 10 who had a stem cell transplant for acute lymphoblastic leukemia, so the T cells may come from the graft donor. This chain connects TRBV10-1 to TRBJ2-7; maybe TRBD2 (6 bases). The CDR3 region has the DNA TGCGCCAGCGCCAGGGAGGAAAAAAACGAGCAGTACTTC. It yields the protein CASAREEKNEQYF.